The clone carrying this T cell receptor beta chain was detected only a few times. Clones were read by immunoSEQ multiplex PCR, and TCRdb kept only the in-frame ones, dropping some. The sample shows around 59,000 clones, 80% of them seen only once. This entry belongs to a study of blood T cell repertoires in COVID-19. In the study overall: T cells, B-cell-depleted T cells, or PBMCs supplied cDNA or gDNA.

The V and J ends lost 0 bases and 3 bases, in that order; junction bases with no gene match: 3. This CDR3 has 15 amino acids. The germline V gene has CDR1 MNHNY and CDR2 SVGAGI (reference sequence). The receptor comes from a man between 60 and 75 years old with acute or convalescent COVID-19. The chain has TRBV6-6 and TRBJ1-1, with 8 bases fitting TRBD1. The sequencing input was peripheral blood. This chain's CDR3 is CASSYSAGGHTEAFF. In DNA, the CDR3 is TGTGCCAGCAGTTACTCCGCAGGGGGCCACACTGAAGCTTTCTTT.